The entry below describes one TCR beta chain. Its antigen is undetermined. CDR3 length: 15 residues. V gave up 4 bases and J gave up 9 bases; unmatched junction bases: 11. CDR1 and CDR2 from the germline V gene are SGHTA and FQGNSA. This sample is drawn from a study of cytomegalovirus exposure and HLA in healthy donors. For the study at large: Among several hundred genotyped donors, around 82% fell in the Caucasian-associated ancestry cluster. Findings of the study overall: The study had only CMV serostatus as immune exposure information. Association of a missense DCLRE1C variant with TCR beta V- and J-gene trimming was reported in a later analysis. The HLA-A and HLA-B alleles of most subjects were reportedly predicted accurately from TCR beta sequences.

In the PCR, 60 Vbeta and 13 Jbeta primers were used. TCRdb's table, derived via immunoSEQ multiplex PCR, lists solely in-frame clones and lacks some. The data show roughly 100,000 clones, and the top ten clones hold more than 0.5%. The chain is built from TRBV7-2 and TRBJ1-5; 8 bases fit TRBD1. The sequence derives from a man aged 45-60 years in good health and CMV-seronegative. Sample: PBMCs. In DNA, the CDR3 is TGTGCCAGCAGCTCCGACAGGGGCGGCATCGGGCCCCAGCATTTT. This gives the protein CASSSDRGGIGPQHF.